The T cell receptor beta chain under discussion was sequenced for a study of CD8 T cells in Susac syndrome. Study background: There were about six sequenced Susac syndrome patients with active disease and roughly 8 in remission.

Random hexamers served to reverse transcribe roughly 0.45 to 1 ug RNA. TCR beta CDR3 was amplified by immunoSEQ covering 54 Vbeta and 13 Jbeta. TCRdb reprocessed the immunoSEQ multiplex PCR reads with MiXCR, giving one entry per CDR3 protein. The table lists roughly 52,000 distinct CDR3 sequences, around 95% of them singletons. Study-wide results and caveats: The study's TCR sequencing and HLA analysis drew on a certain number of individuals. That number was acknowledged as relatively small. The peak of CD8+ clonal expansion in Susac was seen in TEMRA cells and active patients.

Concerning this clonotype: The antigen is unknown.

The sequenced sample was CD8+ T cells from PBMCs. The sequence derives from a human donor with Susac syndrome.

The CDR3 DNA follows: TGTGCCAGCAGCGTAGCTCAGAGCTCTGGAAACACCATATATTTT. Its protein is CASSVAQSSGNTIYF. The J gene is TRBJ1-3, the V gene TRBV9; no definite D call. Germline V gives CDR1 SGDLS, CDR2 YYNGEE. The germline V and J ends were trimmed by 0 bases and 0 bases, with 7 bases remaining between them. This CDR3 comprises 15 residues.